This T cell receptor (beta chain) comes out of a study of T-cell reconstitution after alpha-beta-depleted transplantation in children. V dropped 3 bases and J dropped 6 bases, with 13 bases sitting between them. Germline V lookup: CDR1 MDHEN, CDR2 SYDVKM. This CDR3 region has 14 residues. This clonotype was detected many times. This sample's TCRbeta library carried unique molecular identifier barcodes. TCRdb re-called the PCR reads through MiXCR, storing one row per CDR3 protein. The sample lists some 200,000 distinct CDR3 sequences; about 6.4% were seen once. The TCR was taken from a human donor who donated a stem cell graft to a child with Wiskott-Aldrich syndrome. This sequence joins TRBV28 and TRBJ2-3; possible D gene TRBD1, 6 bases. Sample: PBMCs from the stem cell graft donor, taken from the stem cell graft. The CDR3 coding sequence is TGTGCCAGCAGTTTGGGGGCGGGCGGGGATACGCAGTATTTT. This encodes CASSLGAGGDTQYF.